What follows is one T cell receptor (beta chain) and its context. Its antigen is not identified. The study ran its PCR with 60 Vbeta and 13 Jbeta primers. Profiled with immunoSEQ multiplex PCR; TCRdb holds only in-frame clones, not every one. The sample shows roughly 80,000 clones, roughly 82% of them seen only once. The sample belongs to a study of cytomegalovirus exposure and HLA in healthy donors. Overall study results and limits: Relative to the roughly 700-donor mean, N-insertions were reportedly fewer in an Asian-associated ancestry cluster in a later analysis.

Germline V gene sequence: CDR1 GTSNPN, CDR2 SVGIG (reference sequence). The CDR3 spans 15 residues. V trimming: 3 bases; J trimming: 0 bases; junction bases outside the gene matches: 8. The clonotype originates from a male donor in good health and CMV-seropositive. Input material: PBMCs. The chain joins TRBV30 to TRBJ2-7; 7 positions match TRBD2. CDR3 bases: TGTGCCTGGAGAAGCGCGGGAGTAAGCTCCTACGAGCAGTACTTC. This translates into CAWRSAGVSSYEQYF. Based on the CDR3 plus reference TRBV30 and TRBJ2-7, the full variable domain is SQTIHQWPATLVQPVGSPLSLECTVEGTSNPNLYWYRQAAGRGLQLLFYSVGIGQISSEVPQNLSASRPQDRQFILSSKKLLLSDSGFYLCAWRSAGVSSYEQYFGPGTRLTVT.